Below, one T cell receptor beta chain is given with its context. Antigen specificity is unknown. Repertoires were generated with immunoSEQ multiplex PCR, while TCRdb's copy carries only in-frame clones and drops some. The repertoire has some 66,000 clones, 70% to 90% of them found once; the top ten carry roughly 0.29%. Trimming left V 4 bases short and J 4 bases short, with 12 bases between. In germline, CDR1 is SQVTM, CDR2 ANQGSEA. This CDR3 contains 13 residues. The data were obtained in a study of OX40 agonist ivuxolimab in advanced cancers. Study overall: The dose-escalation group included hepatocellular carcinoma, melanoma, renal cell carcinoma and head and neck cancer.

Study-wide findings and caveats: Some nonresponders additionally presented with little normalized T-cell clonal expansion. CD8+ T cells showed, on average, more clonal expansion than CD4+ cells.

This sample comprised CD4+ or CD8+ T cells sorted from blood, obtained in a trial of the OX40 agonist ivuxolimab. This receptor was identified in an adult with an advanced solid tumor such as melanoma, head and neck, liver or kidney cancer. The chain couples TRBV29-1 to TRBJ2-3, with unresolved D. The CDR3 DNA follows: TGCAGCGTTGTTAGGTCTGGGGCAGATACGCAGTATTTT. Protein sequence: CSVVRSGADTQYF.